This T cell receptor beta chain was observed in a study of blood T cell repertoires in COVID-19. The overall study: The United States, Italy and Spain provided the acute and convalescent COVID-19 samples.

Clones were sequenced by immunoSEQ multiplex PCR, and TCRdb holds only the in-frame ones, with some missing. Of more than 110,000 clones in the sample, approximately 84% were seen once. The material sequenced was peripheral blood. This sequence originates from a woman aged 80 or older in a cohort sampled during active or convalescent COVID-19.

The CDR3 DNA reads as TGTGCCAGCTACCCCAGCCAGGCCAGGAACACTGAAGCTTTCTTT. It yields the protein CASYPSQARNTEAFF. The chain recombines TRBV18 with TRBJ1-1, with D unresolved. Germline CDR1 KGHSH, CDR2 LQKENI. The CDR3 length is 15 residues. V dropped 7 bases and J dropped 1 base, with 16 bases sitting between them.